Below are 23 T cell receptor beta chains sequenced from a single sample in a study of cytomegalovirus exposure and HLA in healthy donors. Primers included in the PCR were 60 Vbeta and 13 Jbeta primers. Sequencing was performed with immunoSEQ multiplex PCR; in TCRdb, only in-frame clones are kept and a portion is missing. Its table records 35,000 to 45,000 clones. Material: PBMCs. Source of these receptors: a middle-aged man in good health and CMV-seropositive.

The chain carries TRBV10-3 and TRBJ2-7, with D perhaps TRBD1 (5 bases). Germline assignment: CDR1 ENHRY and CDR2 SYGVKD. V gave up 4 bases and J gave up 1 base, with 14 bases separating them. The CDR3 is 15 residues long. As DNA, the CDR3 is TGTGCCATCAGTGGACGGACCACAGGTTCCTACGAGCAGTACTTC. It codes for CAISGRTTGSYEQYF.

The chain links TRBV7-2 to TRBJ1-2; 12 nucleotides line up with TRBD1. The V and J ends lost 4 bases and 7 bases, in that order; junction bases with no gene match: 7. CDR1 SGHTA and CDR2 FQGNSA come from the germline V gene. This CDR3 region has 15 residues. The CDR3 is CASSSRDRGQRGYTF. CDR3 coding DNA: TGTGCCAGCAGCTCCCGGGACAGGGGGCAACGTGGCTACACCTTC.

The chain joins TRBV9 to TRBJ2-1, with 8 positions matching TRBD2. The CDR3 is 15 amino acids. J gave up 5 bases and V 6 bases, and 10 bases lay outside the gene matches. Germline CDR1 is SGDLS and CDR2 is YYNGEE. The CDR3 reads CASTVAGGRDNEQFF. As DNA, the CDR3 is TGTGCCAGCACCGTGGCGGGAGGCCGAGACAATGAGCAGTTCTTC.

The chain is built from TRBV4-1 and TRBJ1-3, with D hard to call. The CDR3 sequence is 15 residues long. Germline V lookup: CDR1 MGHRA, CDR2 YSYEKL. Trimming pared 6 bases from V and 0 bases from J, leaving 12 bases between. CDR3 sequence reads: CASRRTRDSGNTIYF. The CDR3 DNA reads as TGCGCCAGCAGGCGCACGCGAGACTCTGGAAACACCATATATTTT.

This chain joins TRBV6-1 and TRBJ2-5; D might be TRBD2 (6 bases). V lost 10 bases, J lost 5 bases, and 20 bases lay in between. The germline CDR1 and CDR2 sequences are MNHNS and SASEGT. The CDR3 totals 14 residues. CDR3 coding DNA: TGTGCCATCGGGGGTCCAGCAGCTATTGAGACCCAGTACTTC. Encoded protein: CAIGGPAAIETQYF.

The V gene is TRBV5-1, the J gene TRBJ2-5; TRBD1 is a possible D gene (6 bases). CDR1 and CDR2 from the germline V gene are SGHRS and YFSETQ. The ends were cut back, 0 bases at V and 5 bases at J, with 14 bases in the middle. The CDR3 covers 15 residues. CDR3 nucleotides: TGCGCCAGCAGCTTGGCCTCTGGGGGCGTCGAGACCCAGTACTTC. Translating it yields CASSLASGGVETQYF.

V and J are TRBV18 and TRBJ1-1; TRBD1 matches at 7 bases. The V and J ends lost 6 bases and 0 bases, in that order; junction bases with no gene match: 4. The CDR3 totals 14 residues. Looked up from germline, CDR1 is KGHSH and CDR2 is LQKENI. The CDR3 DNA reads TGTGCCAGCTCGGAGGGGGCGGTGAACACTGAAGCTTTCTTT. Protein product: CASSEGAVNTEAFF.

The chain couples TRBV30 to TRBJ2-7, with D perhaps matching TRBD2 (6 bases). Germline V lookup: CDR1 GTSNPN, CDR2 SVGIG (reference sequence). Deletions cut 0 bases from V and 7 bases from J, with 16 bases between. This CDR3 has 14 residues. The CDR3 region is CAWSVQSGLREQYF. For the CDR3, the DNA is TGTGCCTGGAGTGTACAGAGCGGGTTAAGGGAGCAGTACTTC. Filled out from reference TRBV30 and TRBJ2-7, the complete variable domain reads SQTIHQWPATLVQPVGSPLSLECTVEGTSNPNLYWYRQAAGRGLQLLFYSVGIGQISSEVPQNLSASRPQDRQFILSSKKLLLSDSGFYLCAWSVQSGLREQYFGPGTRLTVT.

The chain couples TRBV5-4 to TRBJ2-7; 8 bases fit TRBD1. This CDR3 contains 13 residues. The germline gives CDR1 SGHNT, CDR2 YYREEE (reference sequence). Trimming at V came to 2 bases and at J to 5 bases, leaving 3 bases not matched to a gene. CDR3 region: CASSFDRGHEQYF. DNA for the CDR3: TGTGCCAGCAGCTTTGACAGGGGCCACGAGCAGTACTTC.

The chain links TRBV6-6 to TRBJ2-2; tentatively, D is TRBD2 (6 bases). CDR3 length: 14 residues. V lost 6 bases to trimming and J lost 8 bases, with 16 bases between them. Germline V gives CDR1 MNHNY, CDR2 SVGAGI (reference sequence). DNA for the CDR3: TGTGCCAGCAGATTCGAAGGGGCGGGAGGGGAGCTGTTTTTT. The encoded protein is CASRFEGAGGELFF.

The chain is built from TRBV19 and TRBJ1-2, with TRBD1 matching 10 bases. With V trimmed by 8 bases and J by 10 bases, 16 bases remained unmatched. The CDR3 sequence is 15 residues long. The germline V gene has CDR1 LNHDA and CDR2 SQIVND (reference sequence). The DNA for the CDR3 is TGTGCCAGTGGGGGAAGGGGACAGGGGATTATGTTCTACACCTTC. Encoded protein: CASGGRGQGIMFYTF.

The chain uses TRBV2 and TRBJ1-1, with D possibly matching TRBD1 (5 bases). The germline V gene has CDR1 SNHLY and CDR2 FYNNEI. Trimming pared 6 bases from V and 10 bases from J, leaving 9 bases between. There are 10 residues in the CDR3. CDR3 protein: CASRGQGAFF. In nucleotides, the CDR3 is TGTGCCAGCAGGGGGCAGGGAGCTTTCTTT. Variable domain in full (rest from reference TRBV2 and TRBJ1-1): EPEVTQTPSHQVTQMGQEVILRCVPISNHLYFYWYRQILGQKVEFLVSFYNNEISEKSEIFDDQFSVERPDGSNFTLKIRSTKLEDSAMYFCASRGQGAFFGQGTRLTVV.

V usage is TRBV10-3 and J usage is TRBJ2-1, with 9 positions matching TRBD2. CDR1 is ENHRY and CDR2 is SYGVKD in the germline V gene. The trim removed 6 bases at V and 8 bases at J, leaving 8 bases unmatched. This CDR3 is built from 14 residues. The DNA of the CDR3 is TGTGCCATCAGCTCTAGCGGGATAGGGTATGAGCAGTTCTTC. Translating gives CAISSSGIGYEQFF.

The chain couples TRBV21-1 to TRBJ2-5; the table's D call, TRBD1, was not checked against the DNA. TRBV21-1 counts as a pseudogene. The CDR3 spans 19 residues. The CDR3 DNA follows: TGTGCCAGCAGCAAAAACCGGGACAGGGGATATCTCTTTCAGGAGACCCAGTACTTC. Its translation: CASSKNRDRGYLFQETQYF.

The genes are TRBV10-3 and TRBJ1-3; D remains ambiguous. The CDR3 is 15 residues long. Germline assignment: CDR1 ENHRY and CDR2 SYGVKD. Trimming cost V 0 bases and J 0 bases, with 6 bases left between them. Written as DNA, the CDR3 is TGTGCCATCAGTGAGTCCGGGAACTCTGGAAACACCATATATTTT. Translated, it gives CAISESGNSGNTIYF.

The V and J genes are TRBV7-9 and TRBJ1-2; TRBD1 matches 10 bases. Trimming took 4 bases from V and 8 from J; bases not matched to a gene: 10. This CDR3 contains 15 residues. Germline assignment: CDR1 SEHNR and CDR2 FQNEAQ (reference sequence). CDR3 region: CASSSDRGRAPGYTF. In DNA form, the CDR3 reads TGTGCCAGCAGCTCAGACAGGGGGCGCGCACCAGGCTACACCTTC. Full variable domain (remainder filled in from reference TRBV7-9 and TRBJ1-2): DTGVSQNPRHKITKRGQNVTFRCDPISEHNRLYWYRQTLGQGPEFLTYFQNEAQLEKSRLLSDRFSAERPKGSFSTLEIQRTEQGDSAMYLCASSSDRGRAPGYTFGSGTRLTVV.

The chain couples TRBV2 to TRBJ1-5, with 7 nucleotides matching TRBD1. V lost 6 bases, J lost 2 bases, and 4 bases stayed unmatched. CDR1 and CDR2 (germline): SNHLY, FYNNEI. The CDR3 length is 14 residues. CDR3 in amino acids: CASSVGTGNQPQHF. The CDR3 nucleotides read TGTGCCAGCAGCGTGGGGACAGGCAATCAGCCCCAGCATTTT.

The rearrangement links TRBV27 to TRBJ2-5; 10 bases align to TRBD1. Judging by the DNA end, TRBJ2-7 fits better; the J call may be wrong. This CDR3 is built from 15 residues. Germline lookup yields CDR1 MNHEY and CDR2 SMNVEV (reference sequence). The CDR3 region is CASRQPGQGSYEQYF. The CDR3, as DNA: TGTGCCAGCAGACAGCCGGGACAGGGGTCCTACGAGCAGTACTTC.

The rearrangement uses TRBV6-6 and TRBJ2-7, with a weak D call TRBD2 (6 bases). The CDR3 consists of 13 residues. Trimming stripped 6 bases from V and 1 base from J, with 10 bases between. The V gene's germline CDR1 is MNHNY and CDR2 SVGAGI (reference sequence). CDR3 amino acids: CASSSRESYEQYF. The CDR3 DNA reads as TGTGCCAGCAGCTCCCGGGAGTCCTACGAGCAGTACTTC.

This chain links TRBV6-1 with TRBJ2-7; D is perhaps TRBD1 (5 bases). The V and J ends lost 3 bases and 3 bases respectively, with 6 bases between them. CDR3 length equals 12 residues. Germline V gene data show CDR1 as MNHNS and CDR2 as SASEGT. The CDR3 is CASSDTGYEQYF. The CDR3 DNA reads as TGTGCCAGCAGTGACACAGGCTACGAGCAGTACTTC.

The chain uses TRBV18 and TRBJ2-2; D remains ambiguous. Germline lookup yields CDR1 KGHSH and CDR2 LQKENI. The germline V and J ends were trimmed by 6 bases and 0 bases, with 14 bases remaining between them. This CDR3 is built from 16 residues. CDR3 sequence (DNA): TGTGCCAGCTCCCACCGCGGTAGTACGAACACCGGGGAGCTGTTTTTT. Translated, it gives CASSHRGSTNTGELFF.

V and J are TRBV25-1 and TRBJ2-3; 9 positions agree with TRBD1. From germline, CDR1 is MGHDK and CDR2 SYGVNS. CDR3 length: 14 amino acids. V lost 7 bases and J lost 5; bases outside the gene matches: 7. CDR3 sequence: CASNPGQGGDTQYF. CDR3 coding DNA: TGTGCCAGCAACCCGGGACAGGGTGGAGATACGCAGTATTTT.

This chain links TRBV28 with TRBJ1-4, with a weak D call TRBD1 (6 bases). Germline lookup yields CDR1 MDHEN and CDR2 SYDVKM. The V end lost 5 bases, the J end lost 4 bases, and 11 bases lay between the germline ends. The CDR3 has 14 amino acids. Written as DNA, the CDR3 is TGTGCCAGCAGTAATGGACAGCATAATGAAAAACTGTTTTTT. As protein: CASSNGQHNEKLFF.